The table lists the clone carrying this T cell receptor (beta chain) with a count of one. Its antigen is currently unknown. The sample contains more than one DNA sequence encoding this CDR3. V gave up 7 bases and J gave up 0 bases, with 9 bases separating them. This CDR3 comprises 13 residues. Germline assignment: CDR1 MNHEY and CDR2 SVGAGI. Clones were sequenced by immunoSEQ multiplex PCR, and TCRdb holds only the in-frame ones, with some missing. The data hold around 120,000 clones, with 88% observed a single time. This sample was included in a study of T cell responses to AZD1222 COVID-19 vaccine. Study observations and caveats: Once two AZD1222 doses were given, Spike-specific TCR breadth and depth went up. Spike as a whole was targeted by vaccine-associated CD4 TCRs, dominant at 160-218 and 743-854. White British donors predominated, females outnumbered males, and clonal diversity was possibly underestimated. Just five or six AZD1222 recipients tested seropositive at baseline.

The sequence was collected from an adult in good health. Material: peripheral blood, obtained on day 0 of MenACWY control vaccination. The chain uses TRBV6-5 and TRBJ1-1; no definite D call. CDR3 residues: CASTPTVNTEAFF. The CDR3 region has the DNA TGTGCCAGCACCCCGACGGTGAACACTGAAGCTTTCTTT.